This TCR beta chain was recorded in a study of T cells after posttransplantation cyclophosphamide. Study-wide findings and caveats: TRB clonality was highly associated with recipient CMV seropositivity and reactivation. Donor-recipient repertoire similarity was low at 1-2 months, rising over year one. Skin or GI-infiltrating T cells shared few TRB sequences with blood.

Regarding this clone: Its matching antigen is unknown.

Germline values: CDR1 SEHNR, CDR2 FQNEAQ (reference sequence). Losses at the gene ends were 2 bases for V and 4 bases for J; bases not matched to a gene: 10. This CDR3 has 17 amino acids. Busulfan-fludarabine conditioning, marrow transplant, and cyclophosphamide on days +3 and +4 were administered. The data were produced by immunoSEQ multiplex PCR, yet TCRdb's version contains in-frame clones alone and is incomplete. The sample records roughly 8,300 clones, approximately 80% being singletons. The TCR was taken from a female patient between 40 and 55 years old who received an allogeneic stem cell transplant from a related donor, was CMV-positive, and had no GVHD. Some T cells here may be from the graft donor. This chain joins TRBV7-9 and TRBJ1-3; 8 positions agree with TRBD1. Source: CD4+ T cells sorted from blood, taken 950 to 1,200 days after allogeneic stem cell transplant with posttransplant cyclophosphamide. CDR3 loop: CASSLRAQGVGGNTIYF. Written as DNA, the CDR3 is TGTGCCAGCAGCTTACGCGCACAGGGGGTCGGGGGAAACACCATATATTTT.